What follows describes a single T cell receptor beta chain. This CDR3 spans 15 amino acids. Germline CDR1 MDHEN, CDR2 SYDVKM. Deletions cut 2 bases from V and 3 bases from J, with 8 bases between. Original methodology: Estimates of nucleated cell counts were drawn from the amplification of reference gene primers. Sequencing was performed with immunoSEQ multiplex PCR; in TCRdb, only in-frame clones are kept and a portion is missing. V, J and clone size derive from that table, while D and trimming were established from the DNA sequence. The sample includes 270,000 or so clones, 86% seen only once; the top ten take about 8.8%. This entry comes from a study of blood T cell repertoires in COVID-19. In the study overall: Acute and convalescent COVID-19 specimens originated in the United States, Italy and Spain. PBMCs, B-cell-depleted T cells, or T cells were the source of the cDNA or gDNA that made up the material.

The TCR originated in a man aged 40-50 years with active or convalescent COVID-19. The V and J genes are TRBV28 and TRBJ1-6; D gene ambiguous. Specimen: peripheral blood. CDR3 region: CASSLSAGYNSPLHF. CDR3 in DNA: TGTGCCAGCAGTTTAAGCGCGGGCTATAATTCACCCCTCCACTTT.